This T cell receptor (beta chain) was found in a study of vaccination and CD4 T cells after COVID-19. Overall study context: Overlapping spike peptides of SARS-CoV-2, HCoV-NL63, HCoV-OC43 and HCoV-229E were used, and cells were stimulated with them. Control cultures used a CEFX viral epitope pool, an HIV-1 Nef peptide pool, or no peptide.

The treatment is: approximately 9-day PBMC culture with coronavirus spike peptide pools or control peptides (ViraFEST assay). CD4+ T-cell collection from the unexposed donor predated the COVID-19 pandemic (2011-2018). Four cold-coronavirus spikes and SARS-CoV-2 S/N served to probe CD4+ T cells taken from unexposed donors, cells permitting. Germline V gene sequence: CDR1 KGHDR, CDR2 SFDVKD. V trimming: 0 bases; J trimming: 4 bases; junction bases outside the gene matches: 4. CDR3 size: 16 residues. In its sample, this clonotype was seen a few times. What it binds is unknown. Sequence data for DNA of cultured CD4+ T cells were generated by the Oncomine TCR Beta short-read assay. CD4+ T cells were cultured, and genomic DNA was extracted from them. TCRdb redid the calling of the PCR reads with MiXCR, one entry per CDR3 protein. The sample yields some 10,000 distinct CDR3 sequences, about 35% seen once.

This clonotype was sampled from a human donor in good health. Material for sequencing was CD4+ T cells from blood, cultured in vitro. The chain recombines TRBV24-1 with TRBJ2-2, with 7 bases that match TRBD1. For the CDR3, the DNA is TGTGCCACCAGTGATTTGACAGGGGTTGTCACCGGGGAGCTGTTTTTT. It encodes CATSDLTGVVTGELFF.